This passage covers 4 T cell receptor beta chains from one sample sequenced in a study of beta chain features in type 1 diabetes. Study-wide findings and caveats: A moderate, significant TCRB CDR3 shortening appeared in type 1 diabetes across four CD4+ subsets.

Of the isolated RNA, all was reverse transcribed, and so the sequenced material was expressed TCRB transcripts. Here immunoSEQ multiplex PCR was the method, and the copy in TCRdb shows in-frame clones only, minus some. The sample yields roughly 400,000 clones, around 10% seen once. For these receptors, no antigen is known. Specimen: central memory CD4+ T cells from blood. The receptor source for this set is a man aged 30 to 39 with type 1 diabetes.

This chain links TRBV27 with TRBJ2-1, with TRBD1 identical over 7 bases. V lost 5 bases and J lost 2; bases outside the gene matches: 12. From germline, CDR1 is MNHEY and CDR2 SMNVEV (reference sequence). The CDR3 runs to 17 residues. The CDR3, as DNA: TGTGCCAGCAGTCTGAGACAGGGAGAGATTACCTACAATGAGCAGTTCTTC. This gives the protein CASSLRQGEITYNEQFF.

The chain carries TRBV29-1 and TRBJ2-3; 9 nucleotides match TRBD2. Germline CDR1 and CDR2: SQVTM and ANQGSEA. CDR3 size: 13 residues. J was trimmed by 4 bases and V by 5 bases; bases with no gene match: 4. The CDR3 sequence is CSVRRGGPDTQYF. The DNA of the CDR3 is TGCAGCGTTCGGCGGGGGGGTCCAGATACGCAGTATTTT.

The rearrangement uses TRBV10-2 and TRBJ1-4, with 8 bases identical to TRBD1. Germline loops: CDR1 WSHSY, CDR2 SAAADI. The V and J ends lost 6 bases and 0 bases, in that order; junction bases with no gene match: 3. The CDR3 runs to 15 residues. The CDR3 DNA reads TGCGCCAGCAGACGACAGGGGACAACTAATGAAAAACTGTTTTTT. It encodes CASRRQGTTNEKLFF.

In regard to this clone: Sequence at one end of the junction differs from germline and may be a read error. The genes are TRBV10-3 and TRBJ2-1, with 12 bases aligning to TRBD2. The CDR3 runs 15 residues. Germline assignment: CDR1 ENHRY and CDR2 SYGVKD. This chain's CDR3 is CASSETSGSYNEQFF. CDR3 DNA: TGCGCCAGCAGTGAGACTAGCGGGAGCTACAATGAGCAGTTCTTC.